The sequence of this T cell receptor (beta chain) was determined in a study of blood T cell repertoires in COVID-19. As for the study in general: T cells, B-cell-depleted T cells, or PBMCs provided the cDNA or gDNA that served as material.

The CDR3 is made up of 17 amino acids. J gave up 12 bases and V 5 bases, and 20 bases lay outside the gene matches. Germline V CDR1 and CDR2: LNHDA, SQIVND (reference sequence). As processed by the authors: Scientists estimated how many nucleated cells there were by amplifying reference gene primers. Libraries were prepared by immunoSEQ multiplex PCR; TCRdb keeps only in-frame clonotypes and omits some of them. V and J calls and clone size are copied from that table; D and trimming were computed from the DNA. This repertoire shows a few hundred thousand clones, over 75% found once; its top ten account for about 9.4%.

The genes are TRBV19 and TRBJ2-1; 9 bases are a match to TRBD2. This receptor was obtained from a woman between 25 and 40 years old with COVID-19, enrolled during active disease. The sequencing sample was made of peripheral blood. The CDR3 loop is CASSPSPGLASNIRQFF. The CDR3 region has the DNA TGTGCCAGTAGTCCCTCACCGGGACTAGCCTCGAATATTCGGCAGTTCTTC.